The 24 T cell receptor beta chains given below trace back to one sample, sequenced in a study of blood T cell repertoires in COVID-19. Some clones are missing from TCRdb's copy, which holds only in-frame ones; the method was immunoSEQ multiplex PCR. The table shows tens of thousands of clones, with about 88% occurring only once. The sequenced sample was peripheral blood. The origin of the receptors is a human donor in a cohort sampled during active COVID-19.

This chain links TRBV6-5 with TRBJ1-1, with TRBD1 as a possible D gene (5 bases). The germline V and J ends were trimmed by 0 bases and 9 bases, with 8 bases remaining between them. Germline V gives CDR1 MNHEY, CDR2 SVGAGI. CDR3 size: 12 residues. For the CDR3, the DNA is TGTGCCAGCAGTTACTCGGGGCAGAAAGCTTTCTTT. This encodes CASSYSGQKAFF.

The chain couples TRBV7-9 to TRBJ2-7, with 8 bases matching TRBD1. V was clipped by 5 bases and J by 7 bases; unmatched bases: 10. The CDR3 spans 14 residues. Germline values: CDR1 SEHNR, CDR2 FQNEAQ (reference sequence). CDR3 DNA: TGTGCCAGCAGCCATCGACAGGGGAAAAAGGAGCAGTACTTC. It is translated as CASSHRQGKKEQYF.

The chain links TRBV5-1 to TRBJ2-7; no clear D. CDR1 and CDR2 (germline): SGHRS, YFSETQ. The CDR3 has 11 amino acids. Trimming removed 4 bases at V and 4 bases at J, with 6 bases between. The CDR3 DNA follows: TGCGCCAGCAGCCACAATTACGAGCAGTACTTC. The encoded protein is CASSHNYEQYF.

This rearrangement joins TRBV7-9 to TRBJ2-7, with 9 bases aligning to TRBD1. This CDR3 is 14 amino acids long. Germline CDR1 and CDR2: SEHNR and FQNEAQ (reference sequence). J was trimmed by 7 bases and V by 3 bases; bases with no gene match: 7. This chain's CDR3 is CASSFRDRDGEQYF. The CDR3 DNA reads TGTGCCAGCAGCTTCCGGGACAGGGACGGGGAGCAGTACTTC.

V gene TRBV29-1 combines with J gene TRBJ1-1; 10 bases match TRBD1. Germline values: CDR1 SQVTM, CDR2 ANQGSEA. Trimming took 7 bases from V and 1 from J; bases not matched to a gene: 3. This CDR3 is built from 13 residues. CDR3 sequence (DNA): TGCAGCGGGTGGACAGGGGGGAACACTGAAGCTTTCTTT. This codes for CSGWTGGNTEAFF.

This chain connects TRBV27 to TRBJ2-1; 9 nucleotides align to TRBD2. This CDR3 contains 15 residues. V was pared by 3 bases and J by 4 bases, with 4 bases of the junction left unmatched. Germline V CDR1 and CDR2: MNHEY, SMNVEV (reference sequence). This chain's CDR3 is CASSFQTSGYNEQFF. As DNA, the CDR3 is TGTGCCAGCAGTTTTCAGACTAGCGGATACAATGAGCAGTTCTTC.

The CDR3 region is CSVDRGMNTEAFF. The CDR3 nucleotides are TGCAGCGTTGACAGGGGTATGAACACTGAAGCTTTCTTT. The chain carries TRBV29-1 and TRBJ1-1, with TRBD1 as a possible D gene (6 bases). Germline CDR1 SQVTM, CDR2 ANQGSEA. The germline V and J ends were trimmed by 3 bases and 0 bases, with 8 bases remaining between them. This CDR3 has 13 amino acids. Based on the CDR3 plus reference TRBV29-1 and TRBJ1-1, the full variable domain is SAVISQKPSRDICQRGTSLTIQCQVDSQVTMMFWYRQQPGQSLTLIATANQGSEATYESGFVIDKFPISRPNLTFSTLTVSNMSPEDSSIYLCSVDRGMNTEAFFGQGTRLTVV.

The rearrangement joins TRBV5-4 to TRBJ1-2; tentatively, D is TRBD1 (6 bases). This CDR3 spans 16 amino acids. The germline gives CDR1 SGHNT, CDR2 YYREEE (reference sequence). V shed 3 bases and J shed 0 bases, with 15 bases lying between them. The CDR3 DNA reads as TGTGCCAGCAGCTCGCCCGGACAGTTAGCTAACTATGGCTACACCTTC. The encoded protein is CASSSPGQLANYGYTF.

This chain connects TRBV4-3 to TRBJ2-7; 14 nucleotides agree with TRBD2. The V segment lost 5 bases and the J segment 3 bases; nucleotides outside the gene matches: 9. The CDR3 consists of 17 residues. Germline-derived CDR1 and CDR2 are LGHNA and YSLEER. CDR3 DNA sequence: TGCGCCAGCAGCATGGGACTAGCGGGGGTGGATGGCTACGAGCAGTACTTC. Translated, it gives CASSMGLAGVDGYEQYF.

This CDR3 is CASSIEMMNTEAFF. The CDR3 DNA follows: TGTGCCAGCAGCATTGAGATGATGAACACTGAAGCTTTCTTT. The V gene is TRBV7-9, the J gene TRBJ1-1; D not resolved. V was clipped by 5 bases and J by 0 bases, with 10 bases between them. The germline CDR1 and CDR2 sequences are SEHNR and FQNEAQ (reference sequence). The CDR3 runs 14 residues.

CDR3 bases: TGTGCCAGCAGACAAGAGGTTGGCCTTGGTATTGCAACTAATGAAAAACTGTTTTTT. Amino acid sequence: CASRQEVGLGIATNEKLFF. The chain has TRBV2 and TRBJ1-4, with no clear D. CDR1 is SNHLY and CDR2 is FYNNEI in the germline V gene. The V gene lost 6 bases and the J gene lost 0 bases, with 23 bases spanning the gap. The CDR3 is 19 amino acids.

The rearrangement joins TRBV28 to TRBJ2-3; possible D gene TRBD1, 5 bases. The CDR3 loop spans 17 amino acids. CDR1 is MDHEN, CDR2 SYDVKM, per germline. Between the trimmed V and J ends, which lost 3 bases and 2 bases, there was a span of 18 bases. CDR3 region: CASSFAPRLDNTDTQYF. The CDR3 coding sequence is TGTGCCAGCAGTTTTGCCCCGCGACTGGACAACACAGATACGCAGTATTTT.

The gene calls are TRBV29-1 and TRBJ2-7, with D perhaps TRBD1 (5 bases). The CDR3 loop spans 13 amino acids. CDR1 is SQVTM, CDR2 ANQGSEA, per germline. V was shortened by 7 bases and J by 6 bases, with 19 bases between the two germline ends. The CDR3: CSAKVPGLGEQYF. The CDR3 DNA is TGCAGCGCCAAAGTTCCAGGGTTAGGCGAGCAGTACTTC.

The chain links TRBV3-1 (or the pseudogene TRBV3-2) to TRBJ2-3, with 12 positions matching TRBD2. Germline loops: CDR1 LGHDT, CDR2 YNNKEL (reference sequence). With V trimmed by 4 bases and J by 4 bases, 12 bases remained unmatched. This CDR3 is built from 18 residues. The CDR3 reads CASSPAFLAGGPPDTQYF. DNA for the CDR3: TGTGCCAGCAGCCCGGCCTTTCTAGCGGGGGGGCCTCCAGATACGCAGTATTTT.

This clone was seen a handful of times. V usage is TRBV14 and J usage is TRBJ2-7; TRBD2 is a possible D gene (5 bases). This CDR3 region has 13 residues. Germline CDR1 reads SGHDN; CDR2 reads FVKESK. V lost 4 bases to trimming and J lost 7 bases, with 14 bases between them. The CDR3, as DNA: TGTGCCAGCAGCCCGACCTCAGGCGGGGAGCAGTACTTC. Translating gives CASSPTSGGEQYF.

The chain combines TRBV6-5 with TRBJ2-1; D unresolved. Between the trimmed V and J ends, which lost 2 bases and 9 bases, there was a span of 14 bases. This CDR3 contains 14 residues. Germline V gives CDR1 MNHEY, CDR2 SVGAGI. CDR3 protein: CASSYDRGRSEQFF. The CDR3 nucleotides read TGTGCCAGCAGTTACGACCGAGGTAGGAGTGAGCAGTTCTTC.

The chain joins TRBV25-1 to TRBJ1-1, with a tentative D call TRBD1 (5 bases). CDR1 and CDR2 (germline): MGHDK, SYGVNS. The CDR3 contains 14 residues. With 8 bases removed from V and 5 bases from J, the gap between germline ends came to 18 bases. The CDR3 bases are TGTGCCAGCCAGGGTGTAGGGCAGGGAACTGAAGCTTTCTTT. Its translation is CASQGVGQGTEAFF.

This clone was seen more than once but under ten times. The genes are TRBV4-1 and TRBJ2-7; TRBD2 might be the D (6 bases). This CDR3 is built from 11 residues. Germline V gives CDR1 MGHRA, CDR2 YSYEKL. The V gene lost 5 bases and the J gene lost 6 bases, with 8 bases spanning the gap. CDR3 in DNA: TGCGCCAGCAGCGGAGGGGTCGAGCAGTACTTC. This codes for CASSGGVEQYF.

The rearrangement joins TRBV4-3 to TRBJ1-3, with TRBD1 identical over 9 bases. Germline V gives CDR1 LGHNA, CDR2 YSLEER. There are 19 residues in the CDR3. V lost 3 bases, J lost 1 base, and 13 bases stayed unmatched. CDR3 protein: CASSHEAFTGGASGNTIYF. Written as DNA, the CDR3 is TGCGCCAGCAGCCACGAAGCTTTCACAGGGGGCGCTTCTGGAAACACCATATATTTT.

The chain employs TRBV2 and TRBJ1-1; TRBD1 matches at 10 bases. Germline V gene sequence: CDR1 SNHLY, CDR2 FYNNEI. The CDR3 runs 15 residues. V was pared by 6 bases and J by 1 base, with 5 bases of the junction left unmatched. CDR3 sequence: CASREGQGKNTEAFF. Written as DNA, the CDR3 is TGTGCCAGCAGAGAGGGACAGGGGAAGAACACTGAAGCTTTCTTT.

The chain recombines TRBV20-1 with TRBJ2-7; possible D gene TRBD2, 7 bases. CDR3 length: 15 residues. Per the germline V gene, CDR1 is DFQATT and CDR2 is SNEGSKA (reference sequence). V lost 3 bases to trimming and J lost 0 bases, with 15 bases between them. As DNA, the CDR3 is TGCAGTGCTAGTAATAGGGGGGGCCCCTCCTACGAGCAGTACTTC. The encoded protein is CSASNRGGPSYEQYF.

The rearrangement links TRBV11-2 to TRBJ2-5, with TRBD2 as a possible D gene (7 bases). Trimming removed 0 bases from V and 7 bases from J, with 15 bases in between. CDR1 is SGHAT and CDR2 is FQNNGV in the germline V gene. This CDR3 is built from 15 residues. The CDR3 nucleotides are TGTGCCAGCAGCTTAGAACAGGGAGGGCGGAGGACCCAGTACTTC. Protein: CASSLEQGGRRTQYF.

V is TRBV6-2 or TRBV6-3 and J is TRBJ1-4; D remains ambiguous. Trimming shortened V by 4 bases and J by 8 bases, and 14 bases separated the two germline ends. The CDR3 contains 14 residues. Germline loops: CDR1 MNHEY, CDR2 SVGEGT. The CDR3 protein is CASSFRSVTEKLFF. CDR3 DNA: TGTGCCAGCAGTTTCCGGTCGGTCACGGAAAAACTGTTTTTT.

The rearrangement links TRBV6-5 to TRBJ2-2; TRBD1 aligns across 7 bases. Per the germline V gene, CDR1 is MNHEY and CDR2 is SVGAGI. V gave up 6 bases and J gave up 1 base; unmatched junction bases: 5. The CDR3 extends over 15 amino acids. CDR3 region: CASRMRTGNTGELFF. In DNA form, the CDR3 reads TGTGCCAGCAGAATGCGGACAGGGAACACCGGGGAGCTGTTTTTT.